The clone carrying this TCR beta chain was recorded a few times. Antigen unknown. This entry comes from a study of beta chain features in type 1 diabetes. Every sorted population was more than 95% pure. The sequenced template was cDNA made from the entire isolated RNA. TCRdb keeps only in-frame clones here, not all; method: immunoSEQ multiplex PCR. Found here are roughly 330,000 clones, more than 9.5% of them singletons; the top ten hold about 0.015%. Study observations and caveats: Insertions at VDJ junctions were less frequent in type 1 diabetes patients. These patients also deleted more nucleotides at the same junctions.

What was sequenced was naive CD4+ T cells from blood. The clonotype comes from a woman in her twenties or thirties in good health.

The CDR3 reads CSVSRDFPIYEQYF. The DNA for the CDR3 is TGCAGCGTGTCCCGGGACTTCCCAATCTACGAGCAGTACTTC. The chain carries TRBV29-1 and TRBJ2-7; perhaps TRBD2 as D (6 bases). Germline CDR1 is SQVTM and CDR2 is ANQGSEA. This CDR3 spans 14 amino acids. V lost 6 bases, J lost 3 bases, and 18 bases lay in between.